The 17 T cell receptor beta chains given below trace back to one sample, sequenced in a study of control samples from healthy donors and cancer patients. Produced via immunoSEQ multiplex PCR; TCRdb's table is partial and in-frame only. The sample shows 84,000 or so clones, 90% to 95% of them seen only once. The material sequenced was blood. These receptor sequences come from a man aged 45-60 years in good health.

The chain recombines TRBV19 with TRBJ1-3; a weak D match, TRBD1 (6 bases). CDR3 length: 15 residues. V lost 5 bases and J lost 2, with 13 bases in between. Germline V CDR1 and CDR2: LNHDA, SQIVND (reference sequence). The CDR3 DNA sequence: TGTGCCAGTAGTTCTAAACAGGGCGCTGGAAACACCATATATTTT. It translates to CASSSKQGAGNTIYF.

This clone was seen a single time. V usage is TRBV5-4 and J usage is TRBJ2-7; D call uncertain. This CDR3 is built from 12 residues. Germline CDR1 is SGHNT and CDR2 is YYREEE (reference sequence). The V end lost 6 bases, the J end lost 6 bases, and 13 bases lay between the germline ends. The CDR3 here is CASNDAGLEQYF. The CDR3 coding sequence is TGTGCCAGCAACGATGCCGGTCTCGAGCAGTACTTC.

This chain uses TRBV9 with TRBJ2-2; D is unclear. The CDR3 has 14 amino acids. Germline V gene sequence: CDR1 SGDLS, CDR2 YYNGEE. With 0 bases removed from V and 4 bases from J, the gap between germline ends came to 7 bases. This CDR3 is CASSVGVSTGELFF. In nucleotides, the CDR3 is TGTGCCAGCAGCGTAGGGGTATCCACCGGGGAGCTGTTTTTT.

The chain carries TRBV7-2 and TRBJ1-2; D ambiguous. The CDR3 length is 15 residues. Germline V gene sequence: CDR1 SGHTA, CDR2 FQGNSA. Trimming removed 0 bases from V and 6 bases from J, with 14 bases in between. Here the CDR3 DNA reads TGTGCCAGCAGCTTAGCCCTCGGGAACGGAAATGGCTACACCTTC. It yields the protein CASSLALGNGNGYTF.

The chain joins TRBV7-9 to TRBJ2-7, with TRBD2 matching 9 bases. Trimming took 4 bases from V and 0 from J; bases not matched to a gene: 4. The CDR3 covers 15 residues. Germline CDR1 and CDR2: SEHNR and FQNEAQ (reference sequence). CDR3 amino acids: CASSSPSGDSYEQYF. CDR3 DNA: TGTGCCAGCAGCTCCCCTAGCGGGGACTCCTACGAGCAGTACTTC.

The CDR3 here is CASSPGQGNTEAFF. CDR3 coding DNA: TGTGCCAGCAGCCCGGGACAGGGGAACACTGAAGCTTTCTTT. J is TRBJ1-1 and V is TRBV11-2; 9 bases line up with TRBD1. The germline CDR1 and CDR2 sequences are SGHAT and FQNNGV. Trimming cost V 5 bases and J 1 base; bases outside gene matches: 2. The CDR3 sequence is 14 residues long. The full variable domain, rest sourced from reference TRBV11-2 and TRBJ1-1, is EAGVAQSPRYKIIEKRQSVAFWCNPISGHATLYWYQQILGQGPKLLIQFQNNGVVDDSQLPKDRFSAERLKGVDSTLKIQPAKLEDSAVYLCASSPGQGNTEAFFGQGTRLTVV.

This clone was observed a single time. CDR3 protein: CASSPSSVNPASDGYTF. The CDR3 region has the DNA TGTGCCAGCAGTCCTTCCTCCGTAAATCCGGCGTCGGATGGCTACACCTTC. V is TRBV27 and J is TRBJ1-2, with D unresolved. The CDR3 contains 17 residues. Per germline, CDR1 MNHEY and CDR2 SMNVEV (reference sequence). Trimming pared 5 bases from V and 6 bases from J, leaving 25 bases between.

This chain uses TRBV14 with TRBJ1-3; D possibly corresponds to TRBD1 (6 bases). V shed 1 base and J shed 2 bases, with 6 bases lying between them. This CDR3 has 14 amino acids. Germline CDR1 is SGHDN and CDR2 is FVKESK. The CDR3 is CASSQGTAGNTIYF. CDR3 nucleotides: TGTGCCAGCAGCCAAGGGACAGCTGGAAACACCATATATTTT.

The chain joins TRBV30 to TRBJ2-7; possible D gene TRBD1, 6 bases. The V end was cut by 0 bases, the J end by 4 bases, with 7 bases between. Germline V lookup: CDR1 GTSNPN, CDR2 SVGIG (reference sequence). There are 12 residues in the CDR3. The CDR3 loop reads CAWSVTGYEQYF. CDR3 DNA: TGTGCCTGGAGTGTAACAGGGTACGAGCAGTACTTC.

V usage is TRBV5-1 and J usage is TRBJ1-4; D may be TRBD1 (5 bases). This CDR3 is 15 amino acids long. Germline CDR1 is SGHRS and CDR2 is YFSETQ. V lost 4 bases and J lost 3, with 13 bases in between. CDR3 in amino acids: CASSPGGSANEKLFF. For the CDR3, the DNA is TGCGCCAGCAGCCCGGGGGGTTCAGCTAATGAAAAACTGTTTTTT.

The chain combines TRBV11-2 with TRBJ1-1; unclear D gene. Germline V gene lookup returns CDR1 SGHAT and CDR2 FQNNGV. Trimming removed 4 bases at V and 6 bases at J, with 12 bases between. The CDR3 runs to 13 residues. The DNA of the CDR3 is TGTGCCAGCAGCTCCAGATCTGGCGCTGAAGCTTTCTTT. It yields the protein CASSSRSGAEAFF.

J is TRBJ2-2 and V is TRBV6-6; possibly TRBD2 for D (6 bases). The V end was cut by 6 bases, the J end by 5 bases, with 13 bases between. The CDR3 runs to 14 residues. Germline V gene data show CDR1 as MNHNY and CDR2 as SVGAGI (reference sequence). The CDR3 sequence is CASSTGGRTGELFF. The CDR3 DNA reads TGTGCCAGCAGCACCGGGGGACGTACCGGGGAGCTGTTTTTT.

The chain is built from TRBV24-1 and TRBJ2-2; TRBD1 agrees at 8 bases. V dropped 4 bases and J dropped 7; count of bases not matched to a gene: 10. Germline CDR1 is KGHDR and CDR2 is SFDVKD. There are 16 residues in the CDR3. The CDR3 spells CATSDPTTGANGELFF. The CDR3 DNA reads as TGTGCCACCAGTGACCCCACGACAGGGGCGAACGGGGAGCTGTTTTTT.

The chain links TRBV5-1 to TRBJ1-1, with D uncertain. This CDR3 has 19 amino acids. The V end was cut by 2 bases, the J end by 0 bases, with 23 bases between. The germline V gene encodes CDR1 SGHRS and CDR2 YFSETQ. The CDR3 DNA reads as TGCGCCAGCAGCTTAAGGGCCACTAGTCCCCTAATCGTGAACACTGAAGCTTTCTTT. Protein: CASSLRATSPLIVNTEAFF.

The chain joins TRBV2 to TRBJ1-5, with a weak D call TRBD1 (6 bases). Trimming left V 6 bases short and J 1 base short, with 13 bases between. The CDR3 runs to 15 residues. The germline V gene has CDR1 SNHLY and CDR2 FYNNEI. Written as DNA, the CDR3 is TGTGCCAGCAGCACCAGGGGAGGGAGCAATCAGCCCCAGCATTTT. This gives the protein CASSTRGGSNQPQHF.

The chain carries TRBV6-4 and TRBJ2-3, with D perhaps assigned TRBD1 or TRBD2 (5 bases each). The CDR3 totals 15 residues. V lost 2 bases to trimming and J lost 4 bases, with 13 bases between them. Germline CDR1 and CDR2: MRHNA and SNTAGT. The DNA of the CDR3 is TGTGCCAGCAGTGACGGGGCACGCGGGCCAGATACGCAGTATTTT. This gives the protein CASSDGARGPDTQYF.

CDR3 DNA: TGTGCCAGTAGTCCCGGGAAAGGCAATCAGCCCCAGCATTTT. It encodes CASSPGKGNQPQHF. The chain uses TRBV19 and TRBJ1-5, with unresolved D. The CDR3 is 14 amino acids. The germline V gene encodes CDR1 LNHDA and CDR2 SQIVND (reference sequence). The V and J ends lost 5 bases and 2 bases respectively, with 10 bases between them.